Listed below are T cell receptor beta chains from one sample, sequenced in a study of cytomegalovirus exposure and HLA in healthy donors. The repertoire was sequenced with immunoSEQ multiplex PCR; TCRdb's copy has only in-frame clones and lacks some. Here the sample spans about 160,000 clones, 85% being singletons. Specimen: PBMCs. All receptors derive from a boy younger than 10 in good health and CMV-seronegative. CDR3s include the opening cysteine and the closing phenylalanine or tryptophan. A D gene is named only where the DNA matches it firmly. The listing skips clone size in some rows; elsewhere it reads once, few, many or a size class.

D	V	size	J	CDR3	DNA
-	TRBV28	-	TRBJ1-1	CASSLNDLSRGPNTEAFF	TGTGCCAGCAGTTTAAATGATCTTAGTAGAGGTCCGAACACTGAAGCTTTCTTT
-	TRBV6-1	-	TRBJ2-5	CATGPGAGGETQYF	TGTGCCACGGGGCCAGGCGCTGGGGGGGAGACCCAGTACTTC
TRBD1	TRBV29-1	-	TRBJ2-3	CSAGQGGTDTQYF	TGCAGCGCGGGACAGGGCGGCACAGATACGCAGTATTTT
TRBD1	TRBV20-1	-	TRBJ1-6	CSAPRQGTLHF	TGCAGTGCTCCCAGACAGGGCACCCTCCACTTT
-	TRBV6-5	-	TRBJ1-6	CASFRPGSNSPLHF	TGTGCCAGCTTTAGACCAGGGTCTAATTCACCCCTCCACTTT
TRBD1	TRBV10-1	-	TRBJ2-2	CASSAGGSGELFF	TGCGCCAGCAGCGCAGGGGGTTCCGGGGAGCTGTTTTTT
-	TRBV14	-	TRBJ1-1	CASSQERLEVRTEAFF	TGTGCCAGCAGCCAAGAGAGGTTGGAGGTAAGGACTGAAGCTTTCTTT
-	TRBV5-1	few	TRBJ2-1	CASSLNRGGYNEQFF	TGCGCCAGCAGCTTGAACAGGGGGGGGTACAATGAGCAGTTCTTC
TRBD2	TRBV15	-	TRBJ2-2	CATSRAGARTSGRGNGELFF	TGTGCCACCAGCAGAGCTGGGGCTAGGACTAGCGGGAGAGGAAACGGGGAGCTGTTTTTT
TRBD1	TRBV6-5	few	TRBJ2-1	CASSYEGAFRNEQFF	TGTGCCAGCAGTTACGAGGGGGCATTTAGGAATGAGCAGTTCTTC
TRBD2	TRBV28	many	TRBJ2-1	CASGLADYNEQFF	TGTGCCAGCGGACTAGCGGACTACAATGAGCAGTTCTTC